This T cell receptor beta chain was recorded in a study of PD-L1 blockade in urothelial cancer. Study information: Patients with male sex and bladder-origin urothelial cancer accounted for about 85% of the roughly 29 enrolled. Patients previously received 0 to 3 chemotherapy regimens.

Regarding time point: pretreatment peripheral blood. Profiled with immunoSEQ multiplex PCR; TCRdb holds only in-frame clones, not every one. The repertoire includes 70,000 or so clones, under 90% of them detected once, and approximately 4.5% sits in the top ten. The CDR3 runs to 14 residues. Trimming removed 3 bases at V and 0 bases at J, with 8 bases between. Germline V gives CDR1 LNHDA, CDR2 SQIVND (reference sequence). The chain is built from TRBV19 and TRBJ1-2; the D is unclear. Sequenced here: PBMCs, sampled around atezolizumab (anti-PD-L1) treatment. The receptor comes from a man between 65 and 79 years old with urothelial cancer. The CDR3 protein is CASSMRRANYGYTF. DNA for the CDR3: TGTGCCAGTAGTATGAGGAGAGCTAACTATGGCTACACCTTC.